Presented here are 29 T cell receptor beta chains from one specimen sequenced in a study of T cells in narcolepsy. Sequenced by immunoSEQ multiplex PCR; TCRdb stores in-frame clones only, minus some. The table has tens of thousands of clones, roughly 87% seen once; the top ten hold about 0.8%. The specimen was CD45RA- memory CD4+ T cells from PBMCs. These receptors all stem from a human donor with narcolepsy.

This clone came up once. The genes are TRBV2 and TRBJ1-2; D is unclear. V shed 7 bases and J shed 8 bases, with 26 bases lying between them. The CDR3 consists of 16 residues. CDR1 is SNHLY and CDR2 is FYNNEI in the germline V gene. CDR3 amino acids: CASIESGGSRALGYTF. The CDR3 DNA is TGTGCCAGCATCGAAAGCGGCGGATCTCGGGCCCTGGGCTACACCTTC.

This clone was seen a handful of times. The chain uses TRBV5-5 and TRBJ1-6, with 9 bases identical to TRBD1. The germline gives CDR1 SGHKS, CDR2 YYEKEE (reference sequence). Trimming at V came to 0 bases and at J to 11 bases, leaving 6 bases not matched to a gene. The CDR3 contains 15 residues. The DNA of the CDR3 is TGTGCCAGCAGCTTGGGGGACAGGGAAGGCCCACCCCTCCACTTT. As protein: CASSLGDREGPPLHF.

This clone was detected once. The chain recombines TRBV9 with TRBJ2-1; TRBD2 might be the D (6 bases). Trimming cost V 3 bases and J 4 bases, with 14 bases left between them. Germline V gene data show CDR1 as SGDLS and CDR2 as YYNGEE. This CDR3 is 15 amino acids long. DNA of the CDR3: TGTGCCAGCAGCGCTACCGGGACTGCATACAATGAGCAGTTCTTC. It yields the protein CASSATGTAYNEQFF.

This chain connects TRBV6-1 to TRBJ2-1; TRBD2 matches at 14 bases. The junction had 5 bases not matched to a gene; V was cut back by 4 bases and J by 0 bases. The CDR3 is 18 amino acids. CDR1 and CDR2 from the germline V gene are MNHNS and SASEGT. The CDR3 DNA follows: TGTGCCAGCAGTGCCGGGACTAGCGGGGGCATCTCCTACAATGAGCAGTTCTTC. This gives the protein CASSAGTSGGISYNEQFF.

This clone has just one count. This chain uses TRBV11-3 with TRBJ2-5; 11 bases are shared with TRBD2. The CDR3 runs 18 residues. Germline CDR1 SGHNT, CDR2 YENEEA. With 5 bases clipped from V and 4 bases from J, the junction kept 15 bases outside the gene matches. The CDR3 region has the DNA TGTGCCAGCAGCACCTCTAGCGGGGGGCTGGGGTCGGTAGAGACCCAGTACTTC. This sequence encodes CASSTSSGGLGSVETQYF.

V usage is TRBV19 and J usage is TRBJ2-7, with D perhaps TRBD1 (5 bases). CDR1 is LNHDA, CDR2 SQIVND, per germline (reference sequence). CDR3 length equals 14 residues. The V and J ends lost 5 bases and 4 bases respectively, with 15 bases between them. This chain's CDR3 is CASSLLQDRYEQYF. DNA for the CDR3: TGTGCCAGTAGTTTATTACAGGATCGATACGAGCAGTACTTC.

The V and J genes are TRBV30 and TRBJ1-1, with a weak D call TRBD1 (5 bases). Trimming left V 2 bases short and J 6 bases short, with 13 bases between. In germline, CDR1 is GTSNPN, CDR2 SVGIG (reference sequence). The CDR3 contains 13 residues. The CDR3 DNA reads as TGTGCCTGGAGTCCGGGGGGGGTCGCTGAAGCTTTCTTT. This gives the protein CAWSPGGVAEAFF.

The chain links TRBV11-3 to TRBJ2-7, with D perhaps being TRBD1 or TRBD2 (5 bases each). Looked up from germline, CDR1 is SGHNT and CDR2 is YENEEA. Trimming left V 5 bases short and J 2 bases short, with 19 bases between. The CDR3 consists of 16 residues. This chain's CDR3 is CASSPPGAGLTYEQYF. In nucleotides, the CDR3 is TGTGCCAGCAGCCCCCCCGGGGCAGGGCTGACCTACGAGCAGTACTTC.

J is TRBJ2-1 and V is TRBV19; 11 positions match TRBD1. CDR3 length: 15 amino acids. CDR1 is LNHDA and CDR2 is SQIVND in the germline V gene (reference sequence). Trimming took 7 bases from V and 6 from J; bases not matched to a gene: 8. The CDR3 sequence is CASIPGTGGRNEQFF. CDR3 nucleotide sequence: TGTGCCAGTATTCCCGGGACAGGGGGTCGCAATGAGCAGTTCTTC.

The chain employs TRBV15 and TRBJ2-5, with 7 bases matching TRBD1. The CDR3 spans 16 residues. Germline CDR1 reads LNHNV; CDR2 reads YYDKDF (reference sequence). J lost 4 bases, V lost 4 bases, and 12 bases had no gene match. The CDR3 nucleotides are TGTGCCACCAGCAACGGTCTGACAGGGAAGAGAGAGACCCAGTACTTC. It codes for CATSNGLTGKRETQYF. Full variable domain (missing parts from reference TRBV15 and TRBJ2-5): DAMVIQNPRYQVTQFGKPVTLSCSQTLNHNVMYWYQQKSSQAPKLLFHYYDKDFNNEADTPDNFQSRRPNTSFCFLDIRSPGLGDTAMYLCATSNGLTGKRETQYFGPGTRLLVL.

V and J are TRBV5-6 and TRBJ1-3, with 7 positions matching TRBD1. J was trimmed by 3 bases and V by 5 bases; bases with no gene match: 5. Germline V lookup: CDR1 SGHDT, CDR2 YYEEEE. The CDR3 length is 14 residues. The CDR3 here is CASSFTGVGNTIYF. The CDR3 DNA reads TGTGCCAGCAGTTTTACAGGGGTTGGAAACACCATATATTTT.

The rearrangement uses TRBV18 and TRBJ1-1; no reliable D call. The germline gives CDR1 KGHSH, CDR2 LQKENI. Trimming took 6 bases from V and 0 from J, leaving 5 bases between them. This CDR3 contains 12 residues. This chain's CDR3 is CASSSVNTEAFF. DNA for the CDR3: TGTGCCAGCTCGTCGGTGAACACTGAAGCTTTCTTT.

CDR3 sequence (DNA): TGTGCCAGCGGGAGTTACTCTGGGGCCAACGTCCTGACTTTC. It yields the protein CASGSYSGANVLTF. The gene calls are TRBV6-6 and TRBJ2-6; D is possibly TRBD2 (5 bases). Germline V CDR1 and CDR2: MNHNY, SVGAGI (reference sequence). V was cut by 8 bases and J by 0 bases, with 8 bases left in between. The CDR3 has 14 residues.

The genes are TRBV6-6 and TRBJ1-2; a weak D match, TRBD1 (5 bases). Trimming stripped 4 bases from V and 4 bases from J, with 10 bases between. CDR1 and CDR2 from the germline V gene are MNHNY and SVGAGI (reference sequence). The CDR3 is 13 amino acids. CDR3 bases: TGTGCCAGCAGTTCCCTCGGGGGCTATGGCTACACCTTC. It yields the protein CASSSLGGYGYTF.

This clone has just one count. The chain links TRBV10-3 to TRBJ2-2; the D gene is possibly TRBD2 (7 bases). The CDR3 sequence is 16 residues long. The germline V gene has CDR1 ENHRY and CDR2 SYGVKD. Trimming removed 3 bases from V and 2 bases from J, with 13 bases in between. The DNA of the CDR3 is TGTGCCATCAGTGAAGGGGGGGCGCGTAACACCGGGGAGCTGTTTTTT. This codes for CAISEGGARNTGELFF.

V and J are TRBV9 and TRBJ2-4; a possible D gene is TRBD2 (7 bases). Trimming shortened V by 2 bases and J by 9 bases, and 15 bases separated the two germline ends. The CDR3 contains 14 residues. Germline CDR1 and CDR2: SGDLS and YYNGEE. The CDR3 coding sequence is TGTGCCAGCAGCGTCCTAGCGGAAGGGGGCATTCAGTACTTC. Its protein is CASSVLAEGGIQYF. Based on the CDR3 plus reference TRBV9 and TRBJ2-4, the full variable domain is DSGVTQTPKHLITATGQRVTLRCSPRSGDLSVYWYQQSLDQGLQFLIQYYNGEERAKGNILERFSAQQFPDLHSELNLSSLELGDSALYFCASSVLAEGGIQYFGAGTRLSVL.

The chain combines TRBV5-3 with TRBJ2-7, with 9 bases fitting TRBD2. TRBV5-3 is known as an ORF, though its function is uncertain. The CDR3 consists of 16 residues. Trimming at V came to 0 bases and at J to 4 bases, leaving 8 bases not matched to a gene. For the CDR3, the DNA is TGTGCCAGAAGCTTGGTTAATAGCGGGAGCTTGTACGAGCAGTACTTC. Its translation: CARSLVNSGSLYEQYF.

The chain carries TRBV30 and TRBJ2-7; TRBD2 agrees at 7 bases. The CDR3 is 11 amino acids. J lost 4 bases, V lost 4 bases, and 1 base had no gene match. Germline values: CDR1 GTSNPN, CDR2 SVGIG (reference sequence). The CDR3 sequence is CAWTGGYEQYF. In DNA, the CDR3 is TGTGCCTGGACGGGAGGATACGAGCAGTACTTC.

This chain uses TRBV5-5 with TRBJ2-7; no clear D. Germline lookup yields CDR1 SGHKS and CDR2 YYEKEE (reference sequence). The CDR3 has 15 amino acids. V lost 0 bases to trimming and J lost 3 bases, with 13 bases between them. CDR3 sequence: CASSLERSLSYEQYF. The CDR3 DNA follows: TGTGCCAGCAGCTTGGAACGGTCTCTTAGCTACGAGCAGTACTTC. Filled out from reference TRBV5-5 and TRBJ2-7, the complete variable domain reads DAGVTQSPTHLIKTRGQQVTLRCSPISGHKSVSWYQQVLGQGPQFIFQYYEKEERGRGNFPDRFSARQFPNYSSELNVNALLLGDSALYLCASSLERSLSYEQYFGPGTRLTVT.

The CDR3 region is CASSIGLQEGGYTF. DNA for the CDR3: TGTGCCAGCAGTATAGGGCTCCAGGAGGGCGGCTACACCTTC. V gene TRBV28 combines with J gene TRBJ1-2; no clear D gene. V was pared by 5 bases and J by 8 bases, with 18 bases between. The CDR3 spans 14 residues. Germline V gives CDR1 MDHEN, CDR2 SYDVKM.

The rearrangement uses TRBV29-1 and TRBJ1-2; a possible D gene is TRBD1 (5 bases). Germline CDR1 reads SQVTM; CDR2 reads ANQGSEA. The V and J ends lost 3 bases and 5 bases respectively, with 16 bases between them. CDR3 length: 14 amino acids. Here the CDR3 reads CSVDQGKRGYGYTF. The DNA of the CDR3 is TGCAGCGTTGATCAGGGAAAGAGGGGTTATGGCTACACCTTC. Full variable domain (outside the CDR3, taken from reference TRBV29-1 and TRBJ1-2): SAVISQKPSRDICQRGTSLTIQCQVDSQVTMMFWYRQQPGQSLTLIATANQGSEATYESGFVIDKFPISRPNLTFSTLTVSNMSPEDSSIYLCSVDQGKRGYGYTFGSGTRLTVV.

The V call is TRBV7-2, the J call TRBJ2-5; the D is unclear. Near its end, the DNA agrees better with TRBJ2-7, so the J call may be wrong. The CDR3 length is 12 residues. In germline, CDR1 is SGHTA, CDR2 FQGNSA. CDR3 sequence reads: CASSFGHYEQYF. The CDR3 nucleotides are TGTGCCAGCAGCTTCGGGCATTACGAGCAGTACTTC.

The genes are TRBV7-2 and TRBJ2-3; possible D gene TRBD2, 5 bases. Trimming removed 7 bases from V and 3 bases from J, with 14 bases in between. CDR1 and CDR2 (germline): SGHTA, FQGNSA. The CDR3 spans 14 residues. In DNA, the CDR3 is TGTGCCAGCACGACGATGGGGAGTACAGATACGCAGTATTTT. It specifies CASTTMGSTDTQYF. Full variable domain (rest looked up from reference TRBV7-2 and TRBJ2-3): GAGVSQSPSNKVTEKGKDVELRCDPISGHTALYWYRQSLGQGLEFLIYFQGNSAPDKSGLPSDRFSAERTGGSVSTLTIQRTQQEDSAVYLCASTTMGSTDTQYFGPGTRLTVL.

The rearrangement links TRBV19 to TRBJ2-5; TRBD1 agrees at 7 bases. The CDR3 has 16 residues. Germline V CDR1 and CDR2: LNHDA, SQIVND (reference sequence). V shed 5 bases and J 2 bases; nucleotides not matched to a gene: 11. CDR3 protein: CASSFGQAVGQETQYF. CDR3 nucleotides: TGTGCCAGTAGTTTCGGACAGGCCGTGGGGCAAGAGACCCAGTACTTC.

The chain recombines TRBV6-5 with TRBJ2-5; D may be TRBD1 (6 bases). V was cut by 5 bases and J by 5 bases, with 15 bases left in between. Germline lookup yields CDR1 MNHEY and CDR2 SVGAGI. The CDR3 contains 14 residues. The CDR3 coding sequence is TGTGCCAGCAGTACAGGGCTCCCTGGGGAGACCCAGTACTTC. Translation: CASSTGLPGETQYF.

This clone was counted a single time. The J gene is TRBJ2-1, the V gene TRBV14, with 10 positions matching TRBD2. CDR1 and CDR2 (germline): SGHDN, FVKESK. V lost 4 bases to trimming and J lost 4 bases; unmatched junction nucleotides: 10. CDR3 length: 17 amino acids. For the CDR3, the DNA is TGTGCCAGCAGCCCGTGGGCTAGCGGGGGCCCTTACAATGAGCAGTTCTTC. This translates into CASSPWASGGPYNEQFF.

The chain links TRBV18 to TRBJ1-1, with a tentative D call TRBD1 (6 bases). Germline CDR1 is KGHSH and CDR2 is LQKENI. The CDR3 loop spans 14 amino acids. V lost 5 bases, J lost 5 bases, and 15 bases lay in between. CDR3 residues: CASSSTGTGTEAFF. The CDR3, as DNA: TGTGCCAGCTCATCAACAGGGACCGGGACTGAAGCTTTCTTT.

This clone occurred once. The chain recombines TRBV21-1 with TRBJ2-7; TRBD2 is the table's D call, not checked against the DNA. TRBV21-1 is listed as a pseudogene. This CDR3 is 15 amino acids long. This CDR3 reads CASSKDRGKDYEQYF. The CDR3 DNA reads as TGTGCCAGCAGCAAAGACCGGGGGAAGGATTACGAGCAGTACTTC.

This chain uses TRBV18 with TRBJ2-6; D might be TRBD1 (6 bases). Germline CDR1 reads KGHSH; CDR2 reads LQKENI. The V end lost 6 bases, the J end lost 0 bases, and 15 bases lay between the germline ends. This CDR3 has 17 amino acids. The CDR3 DNA reads TGTGCCAGCTCGCCCGACAGGACCCGCTCTGGGGCCAACGTCCTGACTTTC. Its translation: CASSPDRTRSGANVLTF.